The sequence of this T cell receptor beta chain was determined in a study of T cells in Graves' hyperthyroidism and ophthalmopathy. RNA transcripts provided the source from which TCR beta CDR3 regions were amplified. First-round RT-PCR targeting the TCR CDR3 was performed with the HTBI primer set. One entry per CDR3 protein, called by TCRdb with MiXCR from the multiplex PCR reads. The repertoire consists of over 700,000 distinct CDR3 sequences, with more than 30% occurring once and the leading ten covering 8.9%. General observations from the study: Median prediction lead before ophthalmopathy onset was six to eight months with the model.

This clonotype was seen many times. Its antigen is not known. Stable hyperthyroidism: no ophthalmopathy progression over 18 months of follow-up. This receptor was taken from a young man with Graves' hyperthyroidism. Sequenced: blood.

Here the CDR3 DNA reads TGCAGTGCTGGACCTAGGGGTACTGAAGCTTTCTTT. This codes for CSAGPRGTEAFF. This chain uses TRBV20-1 with TRBJ1-1, with D possibly matching TRBD1 (5 bases). The V end lost 5 bases, the J end lost 5 bases, and 12 bases lay between the germline ends. The CDR3 consists of 12 residues. Germline CDR1 reads DFQATT; CDR2 reads SNEGSKA (reference sequence).